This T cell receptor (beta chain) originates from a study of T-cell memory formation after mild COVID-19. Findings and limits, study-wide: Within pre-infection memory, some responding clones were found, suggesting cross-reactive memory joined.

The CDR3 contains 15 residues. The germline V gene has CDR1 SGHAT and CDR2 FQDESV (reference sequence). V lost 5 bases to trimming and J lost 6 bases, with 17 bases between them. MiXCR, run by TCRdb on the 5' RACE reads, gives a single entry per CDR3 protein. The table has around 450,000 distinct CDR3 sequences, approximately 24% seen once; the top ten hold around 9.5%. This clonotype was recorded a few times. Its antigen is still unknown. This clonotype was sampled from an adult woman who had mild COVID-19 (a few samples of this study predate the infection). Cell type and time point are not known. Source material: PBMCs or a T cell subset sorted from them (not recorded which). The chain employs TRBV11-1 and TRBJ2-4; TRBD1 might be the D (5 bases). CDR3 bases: TGTGCCAGCAGCCAAGGAAGACAGTCCGGAAACATTCAGTACTTC. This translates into CASSQGRQSGNIQYF.